These 27 T cell receptor beta chains originate from one sample sequenced in a study of CD8 T cells in ankylosing spondylitis. These receptors' antigens are unknown. In TCRdb, the 5' RACE reads were re-called with MiXCR into one record per CDR3 protein. In the table there are 750,000 to 850,000 distinct CDR3 sequences, about 11% of which are singletons. General observations from the study: Characteristic of ankylosing spondylitis blood, it appeared, was a TCR beta motif comprising several highly homologous variants.

Sample: blood, either unsorted or a sorted T cell fraction (not recorded which). The source is a male donor with ankylosing spondylitis.

The table lists this clonotype with many counts. The chain carries TRBV20-1 and TRBJ2-3; D is uncertain. CDR3 size: 14 residues. Trimming shortened V by 7 bases and J by 4 bases, and 18 bases separated the two germline ends. Per germline, CDR1 DFQATT and CDR2 SNEGSKA (reference sequence). CDR3 sequence (DNA): TGCAGTGTCCCTTTGCCCCGTCCACCAGATACGCAGTATTTT. Translating gives CSVPLPRPPDTQYF.

For the CDR3, the DNA is TGTGCCAGCTCACCACCTGGACTAGTCGCTGGTCTCGAGCAGTACTTC. This sequence encodes CASSPPGLVAGLEQYF. The chain is built from TRBV18 and TRBJ2-7, with 7 bases aligning to TRBD2. The germline CDR1 and CDR2 sequences are KGHSH and LQKENI. This CDR3 spans 16 amino acids. The junction had 11 bases not matched to a gene; V was cut back by 0 bases and J by 6 bases.

This clonotype was seen a few times. This chain links TRBV9 with TRBJ2-7, with D perhaps assigned TRBD1 or TRBD2 (5 bases each). This CDR3 comprises 18 residues. Germline CDR1 SGDLS, CDR2 YYNGEE. V was clipped by 0 bases and J by 5 bases, with 24 bases between them. CDR3 protein: CASSVGIGEGPFLNEQYF. The CDR3 DNA reads TGTGCCAGCAGCGTAGGGATAGGAGAGGGACCGTTCCTTAACGAGCAGTACTTC.

This clonotype has only a few counts. V usage is TRBV19 and J usage is TRBJ2-1; a weak D match, TRBD2 (5 bases). The CDR3 consists of 12 residues. Germline assignment: CDR1 LNHDA and CDR2 SQIVND (reference sequence). The V gene lost 5 bases and the J gene lost 8 bases, with 10 bases spanning the gap. CDR3 nucleotides: TGTGCCAGTAGTCACCTAGCTGATGAGCAGTTCTTC. Translating gives CASSHLADEQFF.

This clonotype was seen more than once but under ten times. The chain has TRBV6-1 and TRBJ2-6; no clear D. Germline loops: CDR1 MNHNS, CDR2 SASEGT. Trimming removed 7 bases from V and 4 bases from J, with 8 bases in between. This CDR3 has 13 amino acids. The CDR3 is CASNSPGANVLTF. The CDR3 coding sequence is TGTGCCAGCAACTCCCCAGGGGCCAACGTCCTGACTTTC.

The chain joins TRBV28 to TRBJ2-6, with a possible D match to TRBD1 (6 bases). The V gene's germline CDR1 is MDHEN and CDR2 SYDVKM. The CDR3 runs 15 residues. V was pared by 6 bases and J by 2 bases, with 11 bases between. The CDR3 DNA is TGTGCCAGCAGGGAACAGGGAGCTGGGGCCAACGTCCTGACTTTC. This translates into CASREQGAGANVLTF.

This clonotype has a handful of counts. V usage is TRBV20-1 and J usage is TRBJ2-3; 12 bases align to TRBD2. This CDR3 region has 14 residues. Germline V gene lookup returns CDR1 DFQATT and CDR2 SNEGSKA (reference sequence). V dropped 5 bases and J dropped 4; count of bases not matched to a gene: 4. CDR3 DNA sequence: TGCAGTGCTCTGGGACTAGCGGGCCCAGATACGCAGTATTTT. Residues: CSALGLAGPDTQYF.

The rearrangement links TRBV7-9 to TRBJ2-7; 7 bases map to TRBD1. V was clipped by 5 bases and J by 4 bases; unmatched bases: 8. Germline values: CDR1 SEHNR, CDR2 FQNEAQ (reference sequence). The CDR3 has 14 residues. The CDR3 sequence is CASSREGGFYEQYF. For the CDR3, the DNA is TGTGCCAGCAGCCGGGAAGGGGGCTTTTACGAGCAGTACTTC.

This clonotype has ten or more counts. The J gene is TRBJ2-5, the V gene TRBV11-2; 12 positions match TRBD2. This CDR3 region has 18 residues. Germline CDR1 reads SGHAT; CDR2 reads FQNNGV. The trim removed 4 bases at V and 7 bases at J, leaving 16 bases unmatched. Here the CDR3 reads CASSSELAGGLRRGTQYF. The CDR3 nucleotides are TGTGCCAGCAGCTCAGAACTAGCGGGAGGTTTACGTCGGGGGACCCAGTACTTC.

This clonotype was seen only a few times. The V and J genes are TRBV10-3 and TRBJ1-2; the D gene is possibly TRBD1 (6 bases). The CDR3 has 17 amino acids. Trimming shortened V by 7 bases and J by 4 bases, and 25 bases separated the two germline ends. Germline loops: CDR1 ENHRY, CDR2 SYGVKD. This chain's CDR3 is CAITPRTEGRGIYGYTF. In DNA, the CDR3 is TGTGCCATCACCCCCCGGACAGAAGGGAGGGGGATCTATGGCTACACCTTC.

The chain employs TRBV5-1 and TRBJ1-2; D gene uncertain. The CDR3 loop spans 13 amino acids. CDR1 is SGHRS and CDR2 is YFSETQ in the germline V gene. With 2 bases removed from V and 2 bases from J, the gap between germline ends came to 7 bases. The CDR3 spells CASSFEGNYGYTF. As DNA, the CDR3 is TGCGCCAGCAGCTTCGAAGGGAACTATGGCTACACCTTC.

This clonotype appeared many times. The chain is built from TRBV10-2 and TRBJ1-5; the match to TRBD1 covers 8 bases. There are 14 residues in the CDR3. The trim removed 5 bases at V and 7 bases at J, leaving 7 bases unmatched. The germline CDR1 and CDR2 sequences are WSHSY and SAAADI. The CDR3 reads CASSRTGRQQPQHF. The DNA of the CDR3 is TGCGCCAGCAGTAGGACAGGGCGGCAGCAGCCCCAGCATTTT.

This clonotype was detected only once. The rearrangement joins TRBV18 to TRBJ1-4, with 7 bases lining up with TRBD1. Germline V gene data show CDR1 as KGHSH and CDR2 as LQKENI. Unmatched junction bases numbered 7, after V lost 3 bases and J lost 6 bases. The CDR3 contains 15 residues. The CDR3, as DNA: TGTGCCAGCTCACCGTCCCGGGACAGTTATGAAAAACTGTTTTTT. It codes for CASSPSRDSYEKLFF.

This sequence joins TRBV2 and TRBJ2-5; D might be TRBD1 or TRBD2, each matching 5 bases. Germline V lookup: CDR1 SNHLY, CDR2 FYNNEI. The CDR3 is made up of 15 amino acids. The V end lost 7 bases, the J end lost 4 bases, and 19 bases lay between the germline ends. The CDR3 DNA reads TGTGCCAGCAATCCCGGGGCTTCCCTTATAGAGACCCAGTACTTC. Translated: CASNPGASLIETQYF.

The table lists this clonotype with a few counts. The chain has TRBV6-1 and TRBJ1-5; maybe TRBD1 (6 bases). Germline V gene sequence: CDR1 MNHNS, CDR2 SASEGT. The CDR3 runs 13 residues. Trimming removed 5 bases at V and 7 bases at J, with 12 bases between. This CDR3 reads CASSLDSFQPQHF. DNA of the CDR3: TGTGCCAGCAGTCTGGACAGTTTCCAGCCCCAGCATTTT.

This clonotype occurred a few times. The genes are TRBV15 and TRBJ2-7; D is undetermined. Germline CDR1 and CDR2: LNHNV and YYDKDF (reference sequence). The V end lost 1 base, the J end lost 4 bases, and 14 bases lay between the germline ends. There are 15 residues in the CDR3. CDR3 in DNA: TGTGCCACCAGCAGAGTAAAGGGTCTCATGTACGAGCAGTACTTC. Translation: CATSRVKGLMYEQYF.

As DNA, the CDR3 is TGTGCCATCAGTGGAGGGGGGGAATATGGCTACACCTTC. This translates into CAISGGGEYGYTF. The chain is built from TRBV10-3 and TRBJ1-2, with TRBD1 as a possible D gene (6 bases). Per germline, CDR1 ENHRY and CDR2 SYGVKD. The CDR3 loop spans 13 amino acids. Between the trimmed V and J ends, which lost 4 bases and 5 bases, there was a span of 11 bases.

This clonotype was observed many times. The genes are TRBV12-3 or TRBV12-4 and TRBJ1-2, with a tentative D call TRBD1 (5 bases). Trimming shortened V by 8 bases and J by 8 bases, and 12 bases separated the two germline ends. The CDR3 runs to 11 residues. CDR3 coding DNA: TGTGCCAGCGGCAGGGACTCCGGCTACACCTTC. Protein product: CASGRDSGYTF.

This sequence joins TRBV7-3 and TRBJ1-2; D is ambiguous. Germline V gene sequence: CDR1 SGHTA, CDR2 FQGTGA. CDR3 length: 14 amino acids. Trimming left V 1 base short and J 1 base short, with 7 bases between. In nucleotides, the CDR3 is TGTGCCAGCAGCTTAAAGGCCAATAACTATGGCTACACCTTC. Translated, it gives CASSLKANNYGYTF.

This clonotype was found many times. This sequence joins TRBV5-1 and TRBJ2-5; the match to TRBD2 covers 12 bases. The CDR3 length is 16 residues. With 4 bases clipped from V and 2 bases from J, the junction kept 6 bases outside the gene matches. Germline V CDR1 and CDR2: SGHRS, YFSETQ. CDR3 in amino acids: CASSPGTSGPQETQYF. The CDR3 bases are TGCGCCAGCAGCCCCGGGACTAGCGGGCCTCAAGAGACCCAGTACTTC.

This clonotype was seen only a few times. The junction departs from the called germline gene at one end, perhaps through a read error. The chain joins TRBV20-1 to TRBJ1-1; D gene ambiguous. There are 13 residues in the CDR3. CDR1 is DFQATT, CDR2 SNEGSKA, per germline (reference sequence). The DNA for the CDR3 is TGCAGTGCAAGAGGGTATCTGCGAGGAAAAGCTTTCTTT. Its translation: CSARGYLRGKAFF.

The chain couples TRBV20-1 to TRBJ2-2, with D tentatively TRBD2 (5 bases). CDR3 length: 14 residues. Germline V gives CDR1 DFQATT, CDR2 SNEGSKA (reference sequence). Deletions cut 3 bases from V and 4 bases from J, with 12 bases between. CDR3 loop: CSAREASGTGELFF. CDR3 sequence (DNA): TGCAGTGCTAGGGAGGCCTCGGGCACCGGGGAGCTGTTTTTT.

The V and J genes are TRBV25-1 and TRBJ1-4; D call uncertain. The CDR3 totals 14 residues. From germline, CDR1 is MGHDK and CDR2 SYGVNS. V lost 6 bases, J lost 10 bases, and 18 bases lay in between. Here the CDR3 reads CASSPFGGLAKLFF. The CDR3 DNA sequence: TGTGCCAGCAGCCCCTTTGGTGGGCTCGCAAAACTGTTTTTT.

V and J are TRBV20-1 and TRBJ1-2; 11 bases map to TRBD1. The CDR3 is made up of 12 amino acids. The J segment lost 8 bases and the V segment lost 6 bases, leaving 5 bases of the junction unmatched. CDR1 and CDR2 (germline): DFQATT, SNEGSKA (reference sequence). The CDR3: CSAGQGAGGYTF. For the CDR3, the DNA is TGCAGTGCCGGACAGGGGGCGGGCGGCTACACCTTC.

There are a few counts of this clonotype. In DNA form, the CDR3 reads TGCGCCAGCAGCTCACCAACCAGGGGGGTAGATGAGCAGTTCTTC. Translation gives CASSSPTRGVDEQFF. The genes are TRBV4-1 and TRBJ2-1, with a tentative D call TRBD1 (7 bases). The CDR3 has 15 amino acids. The V end lost 5 bases, the J end lost 8 bases, and 19 bases lay between the germline ends. Per germline, CDR1 MGHRA and CDR2 YSYEKL.

The chain carries TRBV4-3 and TRBJ2-1, with D unresolved. Germline V CDR1 and CDR2: LGHNA, YSLEER. This CDR3 is built from 15 residues. V dropped 3 bases and J dropped 0 bases, with 9 bases sitting between them. CDR3 DNA sequence: TGCGCCAGCAGCCATACCACGAGCTCCTACAATGAGCAGTTCTTC. It translates to CASSHTTSSYNEQFF.

This clonotype has a count of ten or more. This chain connects TRBV7-2 to TRBJ2-5, with D hard to call. V dropped 0 bases and J dropped 0 bases, with 2 bases sitting between them. From germline, CDR1 is SGHTA and CDR2 FQGNSA. The CDR3 runs 13 residues. The chain's CDR3 is CASSLAYQETQYF. The CDR3, as DNA: TGTGCCAGCAGCTTAGCCTACCAAGAGACCCAGTACTTC. Full variable domain (rest looked up from reference TRBV7-2 and TRBJ2-5): GAGVSQSPSNKVTEKGKDVELRCDPISGHTALYWYRQSLGQGLEFLIYFQGNSAPDKSGLPSDRFSAERTGGSVSTLTIQRTQQEDSAVYLCASSLAYQETQYFGPGTRLLVL.